This entry describes one T cell receptor (beta chain). Profiling relied on immunoSEQ multiplex PCR, and the TCRdb table lists in-frame clones only, not all of them. The sample consists of approximately 89,000 clones, 85% to 95% of them appearing once. These data are taken from a study of technical replicates of blood from several donors. Germline assignment: CDR1 SGHDT and CDR2 YYEEEE. CDR3 size: 13 residues. Deletions cut 4 bases from V and 5 bases from J, with 13 bases between. This chain connects TRBV5-6 to TRBJ2-7; D possibly corresponds to TRBD1 (5 bases). This TCR was recovered from a human donor in good health. The material sequenced was T cells isolated from PBMCs. CDR3 amino acids: CASSQAVRDEQYF. The CDR3 coding sequence is TGTGCCAGCAGCCAGGCAGTCAGGGACGAGCAGTACTTC.